This paragraph reports one T cell receptor (beta chain). What it binds is not known. These data originate in a study of cytomegalovirus exposure and HLA in healthy donors. Overall study results and limits: The study labeled 164 TCR beta chains cytomegalovirus-associated. According to reports, the classifier identified cytomegalovirus status with high specificity and sensitivity. There were a few CMV-associated chains whose specificity for CMV antigens was confirmed in vitro.

The donors were in the approximately 110-subject validation cohort; that cohort was separate from the roughly 680-subject first cohort. Trimming left V 5 bases short and J 7 bases short, with 11 bases between. CDR1 and CDR2 (germline): MNHEY, SVGAGI. The CDR3 consists of 12 residues. Profiled with immunoSEQ multiplex PCR; TCRdb holds only in-frame clones, not every one. The sample has about 270,000 clones; just over 85% are singletons. The rearrangement joins TRBV6-5 to TRBJ1-2; D is possibly TRBD1 (6 bases). The TCR originated in a woman younger than 30 in good health and CMV-seronegative. The sample taken for sequencing was PBMCs. The CDR3 DNA reads as TGTGCCAGCAGTACAGGGCTATCTGGCTACACCTTC. It translates to CASSTGLSGYTF.